This T cell receptor (beta chain) was captured by sequencing in a study of shared clonotypes between healthy human individuals. General study findings and limits: Roughly 5% of naive CD4 clonotypes were common to a handful of donors.

Turning to this clone: The antigen remains unidentified.

Sequenced by immunoSEQ multiplex PCR; TCRdb stores in-frame clones only, minus some. The sample holds about 680,000 clones, around three quarters seen once. Memory CD4+ cells were the fraction left after CD45RA+ naive selection. The CDR3 has 13 residues. After removal of 4 bases from V and 4 bases from J, the junction contained 6 bases not matched to a gene. CDR1 SQVTM and CDR2 ANQGSEA come from the germline V gene. The TCR originated in a woman in her 30s in good health. The specimen sequenced was memory CD4+ T cells sorted from blood. Subset in this sample: CD45RA-negative fraction. The chain uses TRBV29-1 and TRBJ2-5; 7 bases are shared with TRBD1. Here the CDR3 reads CSVGIGGRETQYF. CDR3 nucleotides: TGCAGCGTTGGTATAGGGGGCCGAGAGACCCAGTACTTC. Supplemented by reference TRBV29-1 and TRBJ2-5, the full variable domain reads SAVISQKPSRDICQRGTSLTIQCQVDSQVTMMFWYRQQPGQSLTLIATANQGSEATYESGFVIDKFPISRPNLTFSTLTVSNMSPEDSSIYLCSVGIGGRETQYFGPGTRLLVL.